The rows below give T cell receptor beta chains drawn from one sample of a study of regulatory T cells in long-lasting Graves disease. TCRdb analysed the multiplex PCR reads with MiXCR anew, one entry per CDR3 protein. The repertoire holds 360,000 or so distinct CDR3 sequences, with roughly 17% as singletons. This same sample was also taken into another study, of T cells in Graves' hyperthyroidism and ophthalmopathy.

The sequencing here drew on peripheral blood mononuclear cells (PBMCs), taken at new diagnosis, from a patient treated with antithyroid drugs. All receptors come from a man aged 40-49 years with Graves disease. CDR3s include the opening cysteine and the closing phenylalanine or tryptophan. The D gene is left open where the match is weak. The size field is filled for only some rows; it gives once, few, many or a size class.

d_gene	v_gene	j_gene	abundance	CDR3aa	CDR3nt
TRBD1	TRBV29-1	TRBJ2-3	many	CSVGRQGSTDTQYF	TGCAGCGTGGGCAGACAGGGGAGCACAGATACGCAGTATTTT
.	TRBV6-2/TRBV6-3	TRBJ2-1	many	CASRMGYNNEQFF	TGTGCCAGCAGGATGGGCTACAACAATGAGCAGTTCTTC
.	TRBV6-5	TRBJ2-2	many	CASSYWTPNTGELFF	TGTGCCAGCAGTTATTGGACTCCGAACACCGGGGAGCTGTTTTTT
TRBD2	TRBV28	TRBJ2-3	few	CASSLVTGRGLRTDTQYF	TGTGCCAGCAGTTTGGTAACGGGGAGGGGACTTCGCACAGATACGCAGTATTTT
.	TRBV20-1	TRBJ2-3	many	CSAPGALGSDTQYF	TGCAGTGCCCCGGGGGCGCTAGGTTCAGATACGCAGTATTTT
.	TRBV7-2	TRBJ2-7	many	CASRELGGTYEQYF	TGTGCCAGCAGGGAACTGGGGGGAACCTACGAGCAGTACTTC
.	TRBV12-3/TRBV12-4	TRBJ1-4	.	CASSPFNEKLFF	TGTGCCAGCAGTCCCTTTAATGAAAAACTGTTTTTT
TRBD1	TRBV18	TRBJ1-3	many	CASSPTGDGNTIYF	TGTGCCAGCTCACCGACAGGGGACGGAAACACCATATATTTT
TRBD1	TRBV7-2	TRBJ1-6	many	CASSEGQGNSPLHF	TGTGCCAGCAGCGAAGGACAGGGGAATTCACCCCTCCACTTT
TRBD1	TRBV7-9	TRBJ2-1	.	CASSPQTGLSSYNEQFF	TGTGCCAGCAGCCCCCAGACAGGGTTGAGCTCCTACAATGAGCAGTTCTTC
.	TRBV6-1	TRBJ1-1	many	CASSRVRNTEAFF	TGTGCCAGCAGCAGGGTGCGAAACACTGAAGCTTTCTTT
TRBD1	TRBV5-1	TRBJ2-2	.	CASSLVKGTDSNTGELFF	TGCGCCAGCAGCTTGGTGAAGGGGACAGATTCGAACACCGGGGAGCTGTTTTTT
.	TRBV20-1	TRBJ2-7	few	CSANPPRGAAYEQYF	TGCAGTGCTAATCCACCCCGCGGGGCCGCCTACGAGCAGTACTTC
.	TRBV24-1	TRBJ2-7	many	CATASRSGVHPYEQYF	TGTGCCACCGCCTCACGCTCCGGGGTTCACCCCTACGAGCAGTACTTC
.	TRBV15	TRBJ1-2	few	CATSNRPHRNYGYTF	TGTGCCACCAGTAACAGACCTCATAGGAACTATGGCTACACCTTC
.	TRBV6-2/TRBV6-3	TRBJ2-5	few	CASSPAFSVHQETQYF	TGTGCCAGCAGTCCCGCTTTTAGCGTCCACCAAGAGACCCAGTACTTC
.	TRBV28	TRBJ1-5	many	CASSQADGRNQPQRF	TGTGCCAGCAGCCAAGCTGACGGCCGCAATCAGCCCCAGCGTTTT
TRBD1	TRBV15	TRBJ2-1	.	CATSSDDRVKGNEQFF	TGTGCCACCAGCAGTGACGACAGGGTGAAGGGAAATGAGCAGTTCTTC
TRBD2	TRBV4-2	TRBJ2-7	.	CASSQRVAGGGEQYF	TGTGCCAGCAGCCAGAGGGTAGCGGGGGGTGGCGAGCAGTACTTC
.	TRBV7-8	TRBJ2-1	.	CASSLGTSRPYNEQFF	TGTGCCAGCAGCTTAGGAACCTCACGACCCTACAATGAGCAGTTCTTC
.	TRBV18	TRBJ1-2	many	CASSQGLTNYGYTF	TGTGCCAGCTCCCAGGGCCTCACTAACTATGGCTACACCTTC
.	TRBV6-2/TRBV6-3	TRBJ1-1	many	CASSLGRQYTEAFF	TGTGCCAGCAGTCTAGGCAGGCAGTACACTGAAGCTTTCTTT
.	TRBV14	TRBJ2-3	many	CASSQAGSTDTQYF	TGTGCCAGCAGCCAAGCAGGGAGCACAGATACGCAGTATTTT
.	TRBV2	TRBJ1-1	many	CASISLWGARTEAFF	TGTGCCAGCATTTCCCTGTGGGGAGCTAGGACTGAAGCTTTCTTT
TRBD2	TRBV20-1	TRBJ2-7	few	CSAREPGLPLSEQYF	TGCAGTGCTAGAGAACCGGGACTACCTCTCTCCGAGCAGTACTTC
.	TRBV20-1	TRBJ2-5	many	CSARDRLRGHQETQYF	TGCAGTGCTAGAGATCGGTTAAGGGGCCACCAAGAGACCCAGTACTTC
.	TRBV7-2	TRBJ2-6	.	CASRLRPGLANVLTF	TGTGCCAGCAGACTCCGTCCAGGTCTGGCCAACGTCCTGACTTTC
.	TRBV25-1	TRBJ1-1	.	CASSAGRSGITEAFF	TGTGCCAGCAGTGCTGGGAGAAGCGGGATCACTGAAGCTTTCTTT
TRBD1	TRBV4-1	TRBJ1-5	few	CASSGRDRGQPQHF	TGCGCCAGCAGCGGCCGGGACAGGGGTCAGCCCCAGCATTTT
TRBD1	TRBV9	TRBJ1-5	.	CASSLTGGGGQPQHF	TGTGCCAGCAGCCTGACAGGGGGAGGGGGTCAGCCCCAGCATTTT
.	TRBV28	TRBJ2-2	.	CAGRTRDRYTGELFF	TGTGCCGGCAGAACTCGGGACCGATACACCGGGGAGCTGTTTTTT
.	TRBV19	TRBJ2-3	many	CASKQGSTDTQYF	TGTGCCAGCAAACAGGGTAGCACAGATACGCAGTATTTT
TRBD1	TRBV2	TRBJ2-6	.	CASASGTAFGANVLTF	TGTGCCAGCGCCTCCGGGACAGCCTTCGGGGCCAACGTCCTGACTTTC
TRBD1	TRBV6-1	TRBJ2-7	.	CASSRDSPYEQYF	TGTGCCAGCAGTCGGGACAGCCCCTACGAGCAGTACTTC
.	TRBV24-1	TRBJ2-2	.	CATSGVTAAHTGELFF	TGTGCCACCAGTGGGGTGACAGCCGCCCACACCGGGGAGCTGTTTTTT
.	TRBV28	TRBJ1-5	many	CASSWEPRDQPQHF	TGTGCCAGTTCGTGGGAACCTAGGGATCAGCCCCAGCATTTT
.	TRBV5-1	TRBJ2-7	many	CASSLTDGIYEQYF	TGCGCCAGCAGCTTGACGGACGGCATCTACGAGCAGTACTTC
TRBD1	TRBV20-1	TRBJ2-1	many	CSASGTGSYNEQFF	TGCAGTGCTTCCGGGACAGGGAGCTACAATGAGCAGTTCTTC
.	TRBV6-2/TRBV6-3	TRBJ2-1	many	CASSYSKGSQSEFF	TGTGCCAGCAGTTACTCGAAAGGGTCTCAGAGTGAGTTCTTC
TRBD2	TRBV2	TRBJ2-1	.	CASKDDPGLFSEQFF	TGTGCCAGCAAGGACGACCCGGGACTATTTAGTGAGCAGTTCTTC
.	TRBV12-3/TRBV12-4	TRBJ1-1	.	CASRDRGGADTEAFF	TGTGCCAGCAGGGACCGGGGGGGGGCCGACACTGAAGCTTTCTTT
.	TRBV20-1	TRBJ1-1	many	CSATGVLTEAFF	TGCAGTGCTACAGGGGTGCTCACTGAAGCTTTCTTT
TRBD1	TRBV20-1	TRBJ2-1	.	CSARGTGWNEQFF	TGCAGTGCCAGGGGGACCGGGTGGAATGAGCAGTTCTTC
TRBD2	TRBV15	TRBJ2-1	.	CATSRDTGTSNQFF	TGTGCCACCAGCAGAGATACGGGGACTAGTAACCAGTTCTTC
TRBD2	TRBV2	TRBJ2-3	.	CASSRGASGGTQYF	TGTGCCAGCAGCCGGGGCGCTAGCGGGGGAACGCAGTATTTT
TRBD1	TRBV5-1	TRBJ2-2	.	CASSWGQQGPTGELFF	TGCGCCAGCAGCTGGGGGCAACAGGGGCCCACCGGGGAGCTGTTTTTT
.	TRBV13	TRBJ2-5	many	CASSGLGGANQETQYF	TGTGCCAGCAGCGGCCTGGGGGGGGCGAATCAGGAGACCCAGTACTTC
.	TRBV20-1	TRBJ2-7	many	CSAREPRTYEQYF	TGCAGTGCTAGGGAACCCAGGACCTACGAGCAGTACTTC
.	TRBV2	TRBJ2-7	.	CASSSRHEQYF	TGTGCCAGCAGTTCCCGACACGAGCAGTACTTC
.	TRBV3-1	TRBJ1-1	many	CASSQSAAPGPEGTEAFF	TGTGCCAGCAGCCAATCCGCAGCCCCGGGACCTGAAGGGACTGAAGCTTTCTTT
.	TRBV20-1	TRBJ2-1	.	CSATLGSQGGNEQFF	TGCAGTGCCACGCTAGGAAGTCAGGGGGGGAATGAGCAGTTCTTC